This T cell receptor beta chain derives from a study of PD-L1 blockade in urothelial cancer. As for time point: peripheral blood 6 weeks after treatment start. The cohort comprised individuals with locally advanced or metastatic urothelial carcinoma. Sequencing was performed with immunoSEQ multiplex PCR; in TCRdb, only in-frame clones are kept and a portion is missing. The sample lists around 100,000 clones, around 93% occurring once. The length of the CDR3 is 13 residues. After removal of 4 bases from V and 4 bases from J, the junction contained 5 bases not matched to a gene. CDR1 is SGHDT and CDR2 is YYEEEE in the germline V gene.

The sequence was obtained from a man aged 55 to 70 with urothelial cancer. This chain links TRBV5-6 with TRBJ2-7, with 7 bases that match TRBD1. The specimen comprised PBMCs, sampled around atezolizumab (anti-PD-L1) treatment. CDR3 coding DNA: TGTGCCAGCAGCCGGGACAGAATTTACGAGCAGTACTTC. Protein sequence: CASSRDRIYEQYF.